Below, 28 T cell receptor beta chains from the same sample are listed, as sequenced in a study of cytomegalovirus exposure and HLA in healthy donors. The PCR contained 60 Vbeta and 13 Jbeta primers. Data came from immunoSEQ multiplex PCR; TCRdb stores just in-frame clones and leaves some out. Seen here are roughly 180,000 clones, approximately 81% observed once, and the top ten hold around 1.9%. The specimen was PBMCs. These receptors were collected from a young woman in good health and CMV-seropositive.

This clone is a singleton in its sample. V is TRBV2 and J is TRBJ1-2, with D perhaps TRBD1 (6 bases). The CDR3 runs 10 residues. CDR1 and CDR2 (germline): SNHLY, FYNNEI. The ends were cut back, 8 bases at V and 8 bases at J, with 9 bases in the middle. In DNA form, the CDR3 reads TGTGCCAGCCGGCAGGGGGGCTACACCTTC. It yields the protein CASRQGGYTF. Together with reference TRBV2 and TRBJ1-2, the CDR3 gives the full variable domain: EPEVTQTPSHQVTQMGQEVILRCVPISNHLYFYWYRQILGQKVEFLVSFYNNEISEKSEIFDDQFSVERPDGSNFTLKIRSTKLEDSAMYFCASRQGGYTFGSGTRLTVV.

V gene TRBV18 combines with J gene TRBJ2-2, with unresolved D. This CDR3 comprises 16 residues. CDR1 and CDR2 (germline): KGHSH, LQKENI. Trimming removed 0 bases from V and 1 base from J, with 9 bases in between. The chain's CDR3 is CASSPPQAGNTGELFF. CDR3 DNA: TGTGCCAGCTCACCACCCCAGGCCGGGAACACCGGGGAGCTGTTTTTT. Full variable domain (missing parts from reference TRBV18 and TRBJ2-2): NAGVMQNPRHLVRRRGQEARLRCSPMKGHSHVYWYRQLPEEGLKFMVYLQKENIIDESGMPKERFSAEFPKEGPSILRIQQVVRGDSAAYFCASSPPQAGNTGELFFGEGSRLTVL.

The CDR3 coding sequence is TGTGCCAGCAGCAAAGGACAACATAGCAATCAGCCCCAGCATTTT. This encodes CASSKGQHSNQPQHF. The rearrangement links TRBV21-1 to TRBJ1-5; no DNA check was done on the table's D call, TRBD1. TRBV21-1 is a documented pseudogene. The CDR3 has 15 residues.

The V call is TRBV11-3, the J call TRBJ2-3; D is uncertain. The CDR3 consists of 15 residues. V was cut by 5 bases and J by 6 bases, with 18 bases left in between. The germline CDR1 and CDR2 sequences are SGHNT and YENEEA. The chain's CDR3 is CASSPSPLSADTQYF. In DNA, the CDR3 is TGTGCCAGCAGCCCATCCCCCTTGAGCGCTGATACGCAGTATTTT.

This chain uses TRBV6-6 with TRBJ1-1, with no clear D. Deletions cut 6 bases from V and 2 bases from J, with 10 bases between. Germline V gives CDR1 MNHNY, CDR2 SVGAGI (reference sequence). The CDR3 totals 13 residues. Here the CDR3 reads CASRATSNTEAFF. The CDR3 DNA reads as TGTGCCAGCAGGGCCACGTCCAACACTGAAGCTTTCTTT.

The chain is built from TRBV7-9 and TRBJ1-1, with D perhaps TRBD1 (5 bases). The CDR3 has 14 residues. CDR1 and CDR2 from the germline V gene are SEHNR and FQNEAQ (reference sequence). V lost 2 bases to trimming and J lost 1 base, with 8 bases between them. The CDR3 DNA follows: TGTGCCAGCAGCTTAACAGGCGAGAACACTGAAGCTTTCTTT. Translation gives CASSLTGENTEAFF.

This clone was counted a single time. The rearrangement uses TRBV28 and TRBJ1-3, with D hard to call. Germline CDR1 reads MDHEN; CDR2 reads SYDVKM. The CDR3 extends over 14 amino acids. The V end was cut by 10 bases, the J end by 0 bases, with 13 bases between. For the CDR3, the DNA is TGTGCCACTCAGGAGGTCAGCTCTGGAAACACCATATATTTT. Translated, it gives CATQEVSSGNTIYF.

The gene calls are TRBV4-1 and TRBJ1-2; TRBD1 is a possible D gene (6 bases). CDR1 and CDR2 (germline): MGHRA, YSYEKL. V lost 0 bases and J lost 4, with 12 bases in between. The CDR3 extends over 15 amino acids. The CDR3 loop is CASSQDGGGGYGYTF. The CDR3 coding sequence is TGCGCCAGCAGCCAAGACGGAGGGGGGGGCTATGGCTACACCTTC.

The chain employs TRBV19 and TRBJ2-2; D is perhaps TRBD1 (5 bases). Germline V gene sequence: CDR1 LNHDA, CDR2 SQIVND (reference sequence). Deletions cut 6 bases from V and 0 bases from J, with 8 bases between. The CDR3 extends over 14 amino acids. The CDR3 reads CASRTATNTGELFF. The CDR3, as DNA: TGTGCCAGTAGGACAGCAACGAACACCGGGGAGCTGTTTTTT.

The chain combines TRBV11-3 with TRBJ2-1, with 8 positions matching TRBD2. Trimming took 5 bases from V and 10 from J; bases not matched to a gene: 10. The germline V gene encodes CDR1 SGHNT and CDR2 YENEEA. The CDR3 totals 14 residues. CDR3 residues: CASSSSGEGSEQFF. CDR3 sequence (DNA): TGTGCCAGCAGCAGTAGCGGGGAGGGGTCGGAGCAGTTCTTC.

This clone has a single count. This chain links TRBV7-2 with TRBJ2-2; perhaps TRBD2 as D (7 bases). From germline, CDR1 is SGHTA and CDR2 FQGNSA. This CDR3 contains 18 residues. Trimming took 8 bases from V and 4 from J, leaving 26 bases between them. The CDR3 DNA reads as TGTGCCAGCGGCCGAACCCGACCAGCCGGGGGGCGCACCGGGGAGCTGTTTTTT. Its protein is CASGRTRPAGGRTGELFF.

The V and J genes are TRBV5-1 and TRBJ2-7; 9 bases map to TRBD2. The V segment lost 0 bases and the J segment 3 bases; nucleotides outside the gene matches: 10. CDR1 is SGHRS, CDR2 YFSETQ, per germline. There are 17 residues in the CDR3. The CDR3 is CASSLGAWASGDYEQYF. The CDR3 DNA follows: TGCGCCAGCAGCTTGGGAGCGTGGGCTAGCGGGGACTACGAGCAGTACTTC.

The chain couples TRBV6-5 to TRBJ1-2; D not certain. V was shortened by 8 bases and J by 12 bases, with 13 bases between the two germline ends. Germline CDR1 reads MNHEY; CDR2 reads SVGAGI. This CDR3 is built from 10 residues. The CDR3 reads CASGAPTNTF. The CDR3 DNA reads as TGTGCCAGCGGCGCCCCGACAAACACCTTC.

This clone has just a few counts. The chain uses TRBV28 and TRBJ1-3, with a tentative D call TRBD1 (6 bases). From germline, CDR1 is MDHEN and CDR2 SYDVKM. The CDR3 is 16 amino acids. Trimming took off 4 bases at V and 0 bases at J, with 13 bases between the two ends. CDR3 region: CASSYNDRNSGNTIYF. The CDR3 DNA reads TGTGCCAGCAGTTACAACGACAGGAACTCTGGAAACACCATATATTTT. The entire variable domain, with the rest obtained from reference TRBV28 and TRBJ1-3, is as follows: DVKVTQSSRYLVKRTGEKVFLECVQDMDHENMFWYRQDPGLGLRLIYFSYDVKMKEKGDIPEGYSVSREKKERFSLILESASTNQTSMYLCASSYNDRNSGNTIYFGEGSWLTVV.

This chain uses TRBV7-9 with TRBJ1-2; D gene unclear. V gave up 1 base and J gave up 0 bases, with 9 bases separating them. The CDR3 has 15 residues. Looked up from germline, CDR1 is SEHNR and CDR2 is FQNEAQ (reference sequence). For the CDR3, the DNA is TGTGCCAGCAGCTTAGGCCACCCTACTAACTATGGCTACACCTTC. Protein product: CASSLGHPTNYGYTF. Combining the CDR3 with reference TRBV7-9 and TRBJ1-2 gives the whole variable domain DTGVSQNPRHKITKRGQNVTFRCDPISEHNRLYWYRQTLGQGPEFLTYFQNEAQLEKSRLLSDRFSAERPKGSFSTLEIQRTEQGDSAMYLCASSLGHPTNYGYTFGSGTRLTVV.

V is TRBV6-1 and J is TRBJ2-5; D may be TRBD2 (6 bases). The end of the DNA aligns better with TRBJ2-7, so the J call may be wrong. This CDR3 contains 15 residues. CDR1 is MNHNS and CDR2 is SASEGT in the germline V gene. The CDR3 region has the DNA TGTGCCAGCAGCCCCTACCGGGACGGGGGATACGAGCAGTACTTC. Protein sequence: CASSPYRDGGYEQYF.

The J gene is TRBJ2-7, the V gene TRBV6-1; TRBD1 is a possible D gene (6 bases). The CDR3 loop spans 13 amino acids. In germline, CDR1 is MNHNS, CDR2 SASEGT. V gave up 7 bases and J gave up 3 bases, with 13 bases separating them. The CDR3 is CASTDSQGYEQYV. The CDR3 DNA is TGTGCCAGCACCGACTCACAGGGCTACGAGCAGTACGTC.

This rearrangement joins TRBV10-1 to TRBJ2-7; D is uncertain. With 7 bases removed from V and 6 bases from J, the gap between germline ends came to 7 bases. The V gene's germline CDR1 is WNHNN and CDR2 SYGVQD (reference sequence). The CDR3 has 10 amino acids. CDR3 sequence reads: CASTGIEQYV. CDR3 bases: TGCGCCAGCACAGGAATCGAGCAGTACGTC.

This clone was recorded once. The V gene is TRBV28, the J gene TRBJ1-2; 8 positions agree with TRBD1. The V segment lost 7 bases and the J segment 7 bases; nucleotides outside the gene matches: 11. CDR1 MDHEN and CDR2 SYDVKM come from the germline V gene. The CDR3 totals 14 residues. In DNA, the CDR3 is TGTGCCAGCAACCCGACAGGGGCAGGCTCTGGCTACACCTTC. Residues: CASNPTGAGSGYTF.

The chain uses TRBV19 and TRBJ2-7, with 9 bases fitting TRBD1. The V segment lost 7 bases and the J segment 3 bases; nucleotides outside the gene matches: 7. The CDR3 spans 14 residues. Germline loops: CDR1 LNHDA, CDR2 SQIVND (reference sequence). The CDR3 is CASTPGQGYYEQYF. CDR3 sequence (DNA): TGTGCCAGTACCCCGGGACAGGGATACTACGAGCAGTACTTC. Drawing the rest from reference TRBV19 and TRBJ2-7, the complete variable domain is DGGITQSPKYLFRKEGQNVTLSCEQNLNHDAMYWYRQDPGQGLRLIYYSQIVNDFQKGDIAEGYSVSREKKESFPLTVTSAQKNPTAFYLCASTPGQGYYEQYFGPGTRLTVT.

The CDR3, as DNA: TGTGCCAGCAGCGAGAGCAGGGTAGGGGGCACAGATACGCAGTATTTT. Translated: CASSESRVGGTDTQYF. The chain recombines TRBV9 with TRBJ2-3; the D gene is possibly TRBD1 (5 bases). Per germline, CDR1 SGDLS and CDR2 YYNGEE. The CDR3 is 16 residues long. V lost 3 bases and J lost 1, with 15 bases in between.

This clone was found a few times. Distinct nucleotide sequences in the sample also encode this CDR3. The chain links TRBV5-4 to TRBJ2-3, with 8 bases aligning to TRBD2. V lost 0 bases to trimming and J lost 2 bases; unmatched junction nucleotides: 5. This CDR3 is 16 amino acids long. Germline V gives CDR1 SGHNT, CDR2 YYREEE (reference sequence). In DNA form, the CDR3 reads TGTGCCAGCAGCTTGGGGGCGGGGGGTAACACAGATACGCAGTATTTT. This gives the protein CASSLGAGGNTDTQYF.

The chain has TRBV4-2 and TRBJ2-2, with D possibly being TRBD1 (6 bases). Germline V gene sequence: CDR1 LGHNA, CDR2 YNFKEQ. The germline V and J ends were trimmed by 4 bases and 4 bases, with 13 bases remaining between them. The CDR3 is 15 amino acids. The CDR3 loop is CASSPYTGSTGELFF. The CDR3 region has the DNA TGTGCCAGCAGCCCCTATACAGGGAGCACCGGGGAGCTGTTTTTT.

This chain joins TRBV4-3 and TRBJ2-5; weak D call: TRBD2 (5 bases). This CDR3 comprises 11 residues. Deletions cut 4 bases from V and 7 bases from J, with 7 bases between. Germline V gene data show CDR1 as LGHNA and CDR2 as YSLEER. Here the CDR3 DNA reads TGCGCCAGCAGCCCGGCGGGGACCCAGTACTTC. It encodes CASSPAGTQYF.

The J gene is TRBJ1-2, the V gene TRBV7-9; D may be TRBD1 (6 bases). This CDR3 region has 16 residues. Germline loops: CDR1 SEHNR, CDR2 FQNEAQ (reference sequence). Trimming removed 5 bases at V and 6 bases at J, with 22 bases between. CDR3 nucleotide sequence: TGTGCCAGCAGCCCAGGGGAGGGGGTTGACCGGGATGGCTACACCTTC. It is translated as CASSPGEGVDRDGYTF.

The V gene is TRBV2, the J gene TRBJ1-2; 9 nucleotides match TRBD1. CDR1 and CDR2 (germline): SNHLY, FYNNEI. The CDR3 covers 13 residues. V gave up 6 bases and J gave up 6 bases; unmatched junction bases: 5. CDR3 coding DNA: TGTGCCAGCAGGGTAGGGACAGGGCATGGCTACACCTTC. Translation gives CASRVGTGHGYTF.

In DNA, the CDR3 is TGTGCCAGCAGTCCCAGAACGGGGGGAGCTGAAGCTTTCTTT. Its protein is CASSPRTGGAEAFF. This chain joins TRBV28 and TRBJ1-1; D possibly corresponds to TRBD1 (5 bases). V was pared by 5 bases and J by 6 bases, with 16 bases between. The CDR3 is 14 amino acids. Germline V CDR1 and CDR2: MDHEN, SYDVKM.

The CDR3 coding sequence is TGTGCCAGCAGCTTGGTAGGGACAGGGGGAAACAATGAGCAGTTCTTC. It encodes CASSLVGTGGNNEQFF. V usage is TRBV5-8 and J usage is TRBJ2-1, with 11 positions matching TRBD1. CDR3 size: 16 residues. Germline V gives CDR1 SGHTS, CDR2 YDEGEE. J was trimmed by 5 bases and V by 0 bases; bases with no gene match: 4.